A selection of T cell receptor beta chains follows, all from one sample in a study of cytomegalovirus exposure and HLA in healthy donors. This table comes from immunoSEQ multiplex PCR, and its TCRdb copy is limited to in-frame clones, with some not included. The table has 150,000 to 200,000 clones, about three quarters seen once. Specimen: PBMCs. These receptors all come from a woman in her thirties or forties in good health and CMV-seronegative. CDR3s include the opening cysteine and the closing phenylalanine or tryptophan. A D gene is named only where the DNA matches it firmly. The size entry is marked missing in some rows and otherwise reads once, few, many or a size class.

clone_size | j_call | v_call | d_call | cdr3_nt | cdr3_aa
NA | TRBJ1-2 | TRBV6-5 | TRBD1 | TGTGCCAGCACCTGGACAGGGTTAAATGGCTACACCTTC | CASTWTGLNGYTF
NA | TRBJ2-2 | TRBV11-3 | NA | TGTGCCAGCAGCTCAGGGCTCCCGCGGACCGGGGAGCTGTTTTTT | CASSSGLPRTGELFF
NA | TRBJ2-1 | TRBV12-5 | TRBD2 | TGTGCTAGTGGTTTTGGGCTAGCGGGGCGCAATGAGCAGTTCTTC | CASGFGLAGRNEQFF
NA | TRBJ1-6 | TRBV7-6 | TRBD1 | TGTGCCAGCAGCCCAAACAGGGACAGTGAGAATTCACCCCTCCACTTT | CASSPNRDSENSPLHF
NA | TRBJ1-2 | TRBV7-2 | NA | TGTGCCAGCAGCTTAGTCGAAGGGGTGAACTATGGCTACACCTTC | CASSLVEGVNYGYTF
few | TRBJ1-1 | TRBV7-9 | NA | TGTGCCAGCAACTACGGAAGCGGGGCTGAAGCTTTCTTT | CASNYGSGAEAFF
once | TRBJ1-2 | TRBV7-2 | TRBD1 | TGTGCCAGCACCCTACCGGCAGGACAGGGGGTTACTGGCTACACCTTC | CASTLPAGQGVTGYTF
NA | TRBJ1-1 | TRBV19 | NA | TGTGCCAGTAGCCCAATCGGGGAACAGCCGAACACTGAAGCTTTCTTT | CASSPIGEQPNTEAFF
NA | TRBJ1-2 | TRBV19 | NA | TGTGCCAGTAGTATGGGGAGGGAAGCTAACTATGGCTACACCTTC | CASSMGREANYGYTF
once | TRBJ1-2 | TRBV18 | NA | TGTGCCAGCTCACCATCGGGGGGCAGCTATGGCTACACCTTC | CASSPSGGSYGYTF
NA | TRBJ1-1 | TRBV4-1 | TRBD1 | TGCGCCAGCAGCCAAGAGGGTTATCAGGGGGCGGGCACTGAAGCTTTCTTT | CASSQEGYQGAGTEAFF
NA | TRBJ2-7 | TRBV7-9 | TRBD1 | TGTGCCAGCAGCTTAGTAGGCAGGGGGATCTACGAGCAGTACTTC | CASSLVGRGIYEQYF
NA | TRBJ2-2 | TRBV5-8 | TRBD2 | TGTGCCAGCAGCTGGCCCCTAGCGGGAGACAACACCGGGGAGCTGTTTTTT | CASSWPLAGDNTGELFF
NA | TRBJ2-2 | TRBV4-1 | NA | TGCGCCAGCAGCCAAGCCCCCGGTCGTACGAACACCGGGGAGCTGTTTTTT | CASSQAPGRTNTGELFF
NA | TRBJ1-3 | TRBV19 | NA | TGTGCCAGTACCGGTTCGCGGAAAGGCTCTGGAAACACCATATATTTT | CASTGSRKGSGNTIYF
NA | TRBJ1-4 | TRBV30 | NA | TGTGCCTGGAGCGTCGGTGGGGCAGCCCATGAAAAACTGTTTTTT | CAWSVGGAAHEKLFF
once | TRBJ1-4 | TRBV6-1 | NA | TGTGCCAGCAGTGAAGCAATGGGGAGGGCTAATGAAAAACTGTTTTTT | CASSEAMGRANEKLFF
NA | TRBJ1-1 | TRBV30 | NA | TGTGCCTGGAGTGTTGGGGGCGCCGAAGCTTTCTTT | CAWSVGGAEAFF
NA | TRBJ1-6 | TRBV15 | NA | TGTGCCACCAGTTCCAGTAATTCACCCCTCCACTTT | CATSSSNSPLHF
NA | TRBJ1-5 | TRBV7-2 | NA | TGTGCCAGCAGCACAGGCCAAGGGTTGGGTCAGCCCCAGCATTTT | CASSTGQGLGQPQHF
NA | TRBJ2-1 | TRBV5-1 | TRBD2 | TGCGCCAGCACTAGGACTAGCGGGAGGGTGTCCTACAATGAGCAGTTCTTC | CASTRTSGRVSYNEQFF
NA | TRBJ2-2 | TRBV19 | TRBD1 | TGTGCCAGTAGTCCGTCCCTGGGACAGGCGGCCGGGGAGCTGTTTTTT | CASSPSLGQAAGELFF
once | TRBJ1-4 | TRBV7-6 | TRBD1 | TGTGCCAGCAGCTTCCAGGGGGCTAGTAATGAAAAACTGTTTTTT | CASSFQGASNEKLFF
NA | TRBJ2-1 | TRBV5-1 | NA | TGCGCCAGCAGCTTGGGGAGGGGGAGGGAAGATGAGCAGTTCTTC | CASSLGRGREDEQFF
NA | TRBJ1-6 | TRBV11-3 | NA | TGTGCCAGCAGCTTAGGAGGCTCCTCCTATAATTCACCCCTCCACTTT | CASSLGGSSYNSPLHF
NA | TRBJ2-1 | TRBV5-6 | NA | TGTGCCAGCAGCCGGGGGAGTAGCTCCTACAATGAGCAGTTCTTC | CASSRGSSSYNEQFF
NA | TRBJ1-1 | TRBV2 | TRBD1 | TGTGCCAGCAACGACTTACCAGGGGGCACTGAAGCTTTCTTT | CASNDLPGGTEAFF
once | TRBJ2-3 | TRBV6-5 | TRBD1 | TGTGCCAGCAGTTACGCCGGGACAGGGGTGACAGATACGCAGTATTTT | CASSYAGTGVTDTQYF
NA | TRBJ2-6 | TRBV5-1 | TRBD1 | TGCGCCAGCAGCCAATCCGGGACAGGGGCAGTTTCTGGGGCCAACGTCCTGACTTTC | CASSQSGTGAVSGANVLTF
NA | TRBJ2-1 | TRBV5-4 | NA | TGTGCCAGCAGCTTGCAGGGCTCCTACAATGAGCAGTTCTTC | CASSLQGSYNEQFF